This TCR beta chain was sequenced for a study of response to subunit inactivated influenza vaccine. Remarks on this clonotype: Its antigen is still unknown.

The CDR3 totals 13 residues. The germline V gene encodes CDR1 SGHDT and CDR2 YYEEEE. V gave up 4 bases and J gave up 5 bases, with 10 bases separating them. TCRdb used MiXCR to reprocess the RT-PCR reads, holding one entry per CDR3 protein. Counted here are 540,000 or so distinct CDR3 sequences, 10% to 15% occurring once; the ten biggest clones make up around 13%. Study-level results: The authors put forward the suggestion that each seasonal influenza vaccination may bring in only a limited number of new T cells.

The chain combines TRBV5-6 with TRBJ2-1; TRBD1 might be the D (5 bases). This TCR came from a man in his fifties or sixties who received an inactivated influenza vaccine. The sample in question was PBMCs from blood, obtained about 40 days after vaccination. The CDR3 is CASSDSSNNEQFF. The DNA of the CDR3 is TGTGCCAGCAGCGACAGCAGCAACAATGAGCAGTTCTTC.